One sample yielded the 4 T cell receptor beta chains listed below, sequenced in a study of blood T cell repertoires in COVID-19 (dated by TCRdb to 2019 to 2021). Receptors were amplified or captured by the immunoSEQ multiplex PCR assay. This immuneACCESS table, as held by TCRdb, lists in-frame sequences with V and J called but not all clones. Of the missing ones, under half trace to an unresolved V gene in checked studies; the others have no known cause. Recorded for this sample are nearly 95,000 clones; approximately 87% of them occurred a single time. The ten largest account for about 1.5% of the sample. Sample: peripheral blood. All receptors come from a human donor with active COVID-19. The donor label of this sample is uncertain.

V gene TRBV11-2 combines with J gene TRBJ1-3, with 9 nucleotides matching TRBD1. This CDR3 comprises 19 residues. From germline, CDR1 is SGHAT and CDR2 FQNNGV. V lost 5 bases and J lost 0; bases outside the gene matches: 14. CDR3 region: CASSQDGGGQGFSGNTIYF. In nucleotides, the CDR3 is TGTGCCAGCAGCCAGGACGGGGGGGGACAGGGCTTCTCTGGAAACACCATATATTTT.

The chain couples TRBV5-5 to TRBJ2-6, with 8 positions matching TRBD1. The CDR3 is 17 residues long. J lost 0 bases, V lost 0 bases, and 2 bases had no gene match. Germline values: CDR1 SGHKS, CDR2 YYEKEE (reference sequence). The CDR3 sequence is CASSLGTGRSGANVLTF. The CDR3 DNA is TGTGCCAGCAGCTTGGGGACAGGGCGCTCTGGGGCCAACGTCCTGACTTTC. Complete variable domain (other parts from reference TRBV5-5 and TRBJ2-6): DAGVTQSPTHLIKTRGQQVTLRCSPISGHKSVSWYQQVLGQGPQFIFQYYEKEERGRGNFPDRFSARQFPNYSSELNVNALLLGDSALYLCASSLGTGRSGANVLTFGAGSRLTVL.

The V call is TRBV5-1, the J call TRBJ2-1; D is possibly TRBD2 (5 bases). The CDR3 sequence is 15 residues long. Trimming removed 2 bases from V and 10 bases from J, with 19 bases in between. Germline V CDR1 and CDR2: SGHRS, YFSETQ. Here the CDR3 reads CASSLTRAAINEQFF. CDR3 DNA sequence: TGCGCCAGCAGCTTAACTAGGGCAGCCATAAACGAGCAGTTCTTC.

The V call is TRBV19, the J call TRBJ1-1; a weak D match, TRBD1 (5 bases). In germline, CDR1 is LNHDA, CDR2 SQIVND (reference sequence). V was shortened by 9 bases and J by 11 bases, with 22 bases between the two germline ends. The CDR3 length is 13 residues. CDR3 in amino acids: CARKYIGGTMAFF. The CDR3 DNA reads as TGTGCCAGAAAGTATATTGGGGGGACGATGGCTTTCTTT.